The clone carrying this T cell receptor (beta chain) was counted only a few times. Its matching antigen is unknown. The entry originates in a study of cytomegalovirus exposure and HLA in healthy donors. About the study: Assignment to the Caucasian-associated ancestry cluster applied to about 80% of the roughly 400 genotyped donors.

Findings and limits, study-wide: A later analysis found TCR association rates differed by HLA locus, highest for DRB1 and lowest for HLA-C.

V was clipped by 4 bases and J by 2 bases; unmatched bases: 7. This CDR3 comprises 15 residues. Germline V gives CDR1 MNHEY, CDR2 SVGAGI. Primers: 60 Vbeta forward and 13 Jbeta reverse. Assay used: immunoSEQ multiplex PCR; TCRdb lists only in-frame clones, some missing. In the table there are about 180,000 clones, around 80% of which are singletons. The TCR originated in a woman aged 45-65 years in good health and CMV-seronegative. The chain couples TRBV6-5 to TRBJ2-5, with TRBD2 matching over 7 bases. Sequenced: PBMCs. This CDR3 reads CASSLGGRPQETQYF. DNA of the CDR3: TGTGCCAGCAGTTTGGGGGGGAGGCCTCAAGAGACCCAGTACTTC.